The entry that follows covers one T cell receptor beta chain sequence. Antigen specificity is unknown. These data come from a study of shared clonotypes between healthy human individuals. Data came from immunoSEQ multiplex PCR; TCRdb stores just in-frame clones and leaves some out. Of fewer than 2.5 million clones in the sample, 93% were seen once. Points from the study as a whole: Researchers sampled blood only, noting tissue repertoires likely differ. Generally, estimated richness proved larger in naive subsets than it did in memory subsets.

Negatively enriched CD4+ T cells were divided by CD45RA into naive and memory. Trimming left V 5 bases short and J 4 bases short, with 14 bases between. Germline V gene lookup returns CDR1 SGHTA and CDR2 FQGNSA. The CDR3 contains 14 residues. Material for sequencing was naive CD4+ T cells from PBMCs. As for subset: CD45RA+ positively selected. The clonotype comes from a man between 18 and 29 years old in good health. Some clones in this sample may be carry-over from other donors' samples. This rearrangement joins TRBV7-2 to TRBJ1-1; D is unclear. The CDR3 nucleotides are TGTGCCAGCAGCCAGGCCCTTCTTGGCACTGAAGCTTTCTTT. It translates to CASSQALLGTEAFF.